The clone carrying this TCR beta chain has a handful of counts. Its antigen is not identified. Unique molecular identifiers were used to barcode this TCRbeta library. TCRdb ran MiXCR on the PCR reads and lists one entry per CDR3 protein. The sample lists fewer than 550,000 distinct CDR3 sequences, about an eighth occurring once. The sample originates from a study of T-cell reconstitution after alpha-beta-depleted transplantation in children. Points from the study as a whole: Recipient T cells and thymic progenitors that survived gave rise to the high TCRbeta diversity observed at day 60 in some patients. A year had passed since transplant, and T-cell counts and diversity by then came mostly from newly produced T cells. At around two months after transplant, the alpha-beta T cells were reportedly derived from several hundred expanded clones that came from non-depleted graft cells.

CDR3 length: 11 residues. Germline CDR1 and CDR2: SGHAT and FQDESV (reference sequence). Deletions cut 2 bases from V and 6 bases from J, with 5 bases between. The origin of this receptor is a female patient between 2 and 15 years old who had a stem cell transplant for aplastic anemia, so the T cells may come from the graft donor. The chain links TRBV11-1 to TRBJ2-7; D is undetermined. Specimen: PBMCs, mostly from graft donor cells, collected 180 days after TCRalphabeta/CD19-depleted stem cell transplant. The CDR3 region is CASSLRSEQYF. CDR3 coding DNA: TGTGCCAGCAGCTTAAGGTCCGAGCAGTACTTC.